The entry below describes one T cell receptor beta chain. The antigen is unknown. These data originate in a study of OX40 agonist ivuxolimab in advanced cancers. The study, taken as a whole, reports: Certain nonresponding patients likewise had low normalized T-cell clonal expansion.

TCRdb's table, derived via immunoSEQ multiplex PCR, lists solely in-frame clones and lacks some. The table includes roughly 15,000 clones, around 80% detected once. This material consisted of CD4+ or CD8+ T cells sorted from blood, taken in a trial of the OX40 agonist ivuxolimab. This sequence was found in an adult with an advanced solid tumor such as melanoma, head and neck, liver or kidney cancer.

The DNA for the CDR3 is TGTGCCAGCAGCCCCGTTGATTTGGGATTGGGCACTGAAGCTTTCTTT. Its protein is CASSPVDLGLGTEAFF. The chain combines TRBV13 with TRBJ1-1; unclear D gene. CDR3 length: 16 residues. Germline CDR1 PRHDT, CDR2 FYEKMQ (reference sequence). The V end lost 5 bases, the J end lost 4 bases, and 20 bases lay between the germline ends.